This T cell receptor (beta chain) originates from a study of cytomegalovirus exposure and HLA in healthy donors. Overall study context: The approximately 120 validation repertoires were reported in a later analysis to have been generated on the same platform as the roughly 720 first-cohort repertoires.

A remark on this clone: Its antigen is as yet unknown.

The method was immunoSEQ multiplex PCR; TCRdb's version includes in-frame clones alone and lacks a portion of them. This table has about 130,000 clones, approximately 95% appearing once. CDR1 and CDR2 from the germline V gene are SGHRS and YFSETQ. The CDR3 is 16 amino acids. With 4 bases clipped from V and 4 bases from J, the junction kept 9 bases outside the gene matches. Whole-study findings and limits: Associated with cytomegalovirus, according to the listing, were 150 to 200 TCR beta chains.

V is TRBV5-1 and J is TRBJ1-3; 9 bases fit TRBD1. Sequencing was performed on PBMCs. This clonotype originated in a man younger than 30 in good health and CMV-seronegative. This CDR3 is CASSPNRDRVGNTIYF. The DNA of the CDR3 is TGCGCCAGCAGCCCGAACCGGGACAGGGTGGGAAACACCATATATTTT. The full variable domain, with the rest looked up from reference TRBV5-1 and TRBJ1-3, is KAGVTQTPRYLIKTRGQQVTLSCSPISGHRSVSWYQQTPGQGLQFLFEYFSETQRNKGNFPGRFSGRQFSNSRSEMNVSTLELGDSALYLCASSPNRDRVGNTIYFGEGSWLTVV.